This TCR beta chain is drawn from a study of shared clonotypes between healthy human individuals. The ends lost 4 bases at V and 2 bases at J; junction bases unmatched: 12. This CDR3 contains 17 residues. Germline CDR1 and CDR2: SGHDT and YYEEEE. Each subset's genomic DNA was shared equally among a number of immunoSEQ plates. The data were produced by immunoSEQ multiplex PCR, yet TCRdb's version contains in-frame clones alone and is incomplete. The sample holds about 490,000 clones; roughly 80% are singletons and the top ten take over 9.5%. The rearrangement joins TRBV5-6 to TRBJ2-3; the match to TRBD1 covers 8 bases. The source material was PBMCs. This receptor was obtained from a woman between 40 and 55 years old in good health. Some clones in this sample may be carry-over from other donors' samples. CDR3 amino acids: CASSHRGAGGHTDTQYF. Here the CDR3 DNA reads TGTGCCAGCAGCCACCGCGGAGCAGGGGGCCACACAGATACGCAGTATTTT.